The clone carrying this T cell receptor (beta chain) was recorded a few times. The target antigen is unknown. This entry is derived from a study of identical twins. Findings of the study overall: Memory repertoires lacked the insertion deficit that abundant cord blood beta clonotypes showed.

CDR1 MNHEY and CDR2 SMNVEV come from the germline V gene (reference sequence). V was cut by 5 bases and J by 0 bases, with 14 bases left in between. The CDR3 is 15 residues long. TCRdb re-called the 5' RACE reads with MiXCR, one entry per CDR3 protein. The sample has more than 1.5 million distinct CDR3 sequences, around 33% seen once. This sequence was found in a newborn girl in good health. V is TRBV27 and J is TRBJ2-7; tentative D call: TRBD1 (6 bases). The sample consisted of cord blood. The CDR3 DNA reads as TGTGCCAGCAGTCTACAGGGATGGAGCTCCTACGAGCAGTACTTC. This codes for CASSLQGWSSYEQYF.